This T cell receptor beta chain derives from a study of blood T cells in healthy people across ages. Points from the study as a whole: Diversity was estimated from one million T cells, and these estimates were considered underestimates. The CMV status of each donor remained undetermined, and this could have confounded shifts in expanded clonotypes. There were more naive CD4+ cells and higher diversity in long-lived donors than in aged donors.

The donors, aged roughly 6 to 90, were healthy Caucasians from Russia. The V and J ends lost 2 bases and 4 bases, in that order; junction bases with no gene match: 11. Germline assignment: CDR1 SGHTA and CDR2 FQGNSA. The CDR3 is made up of 17 amino acids. A second PCR of about 7 to 12 cycles used a sample-barcoded 5' primer and a J-beta primer mix. TCRdb processed the 5' RACE reads anew with MiXCR; each CDR3 protein has one entry. The table has some 800,000 distinct CDR3 sequences, under 45% seen once. In the case of this clonotype: No antigen is known for it.

Sequencing was performed on blood. The sequence came from a man aged 55 to 70 in good health. This chain links TRBV7-2 with TRBJ2-4; 7 bases are a match to TRBD1. As DNA, the CDR3 is TGTGCCAGCAGCTTACCTCAGTCCGGGACAGCAAAAAACATTCAGTACTTC. Translation: CASSLPQSGTAKNIQYF.